The 24 T cell receptor beta chains below were found in one sample sequenced in a study of low-dose radiotherapy and immunotherapy resistance in tumors. Time point in this sample: before trial treatment. Alpha and beta chains were covered, as first-strand cDNA relied on TRAV- and TRBV-specific primers. It was with a constant-region primer and a V-primer adapter that TCRs were amplified over around 20 PCR cycles. TCRdb reanalysed the reads using MiXCR and keeps one entry per CDR3 protein. Of tens of thousands of distinct CDR3 sequences in the sample, 15% to 20% were seen once. Here the sequenced sample was PBMCs, taken before treatment. These TCRs come from a male donor with prostate cancer.

Remarks on this clonotype: This probably arose from a read error, given a far larger clone one base away. This chain connects TRBV9 to TRBJ2-4; 8 nucleotides line up with TRBD2. Germline-derived CDR1 and CDR2 are SGDLS and YYNGEE. The CDR3 totals 14 residues. The V segment lost 1 base and the J segment 13 bases; nucleotides outside the gene matches: 10. This CDR3 is CASSVSGGPREQYF. As DNA, the CDR3 is TGTGCCAGCAGCGTAAGCGGGGGACCCCGGGAGCAGTACTTC.

At least ten counts were recorded for this clonotype. This sequence joins TRBV4-1 and TRBJ1-3; no clear D gene. CDR1 and CDR2 (germline): MGHRA, YSYEKL. V lost 1 base to trimming and J lost 3 bases, with 10 bases between them. CDR3 length: 15 residues. The CDR3 DNA sequence: TGCGCCAGCAGCCAAGGCCTATTATATGGAAACACCATATATTTT. Protein sequence: CASSQGLLYGNTIYF.

The genes are TRBV3-1 and TRBJ2-4, with D unresolved. Trimming stripped 0 bases from V and 4 bases from J, with 19 bases between. Looked up from germline, CDR1 is LGHDT and CDR2 is YNNKEL (reference sequence). This CDR3 is 18 amino acids long. CDR3 coding DNA: TGTGCCAGCAGCCAAGAGATGGAAAGGGTTGCGGAGAAAAACATTCAGTACTTC. Its translation is CASSQEMERVAEKNIQYF.

This clonotype showed up many times. This chain connects TRBV25-1 to TRBJ2-2; D unclear. The CDR3 has 14 amino acids. From germline, CDR1 is MGHDK and CDR2 SYGVNS. Trimming removed 0 bases at V and 4 bases at J, with 6 bases between. The CDR3 loop reads CASSEYRRTGELFF. In DNA, the CDR3 is TGTGCCAGCAGTGAATATCGTCGCACCGGGGAGCTGTTTTTT.

The table lists this clonotype with many counts. This chain uses TRBV19 with TRBJ1-5; 11 nucleotides agree with TRBD1. This CDR3 contains 17 residues. The V gene end was trimmed by 3 bases and the J gene end by 7 bases; junction bases not matched to a gene: 11. Germline-derived CDR1 and CDR2 are LNHDA and SQIVND (reference sequence). The CDR3 nucleotides read TGTGCCAGTAGTATTGGTCCGGACAGGGGGCATAACCAGCCCCAGCATTTT. Translated, it gives CASSIGPDRGHNQPQHF.

Ten or more counts support this clonotype. The chain combines TRBV5-1 with TRBJ1-6, with a possible D match to TRBD1 (6 bases). Germline V gene lookup returns CDR1 SGHRS and CDR2 YFSETQ. CDR3 length equals 16 residues. With 4 bases removed from V and 10 bases from J, the gap between germline ends came to 21 bases. This chain's CDR3 is CASSPLNAGEGSPLHF. Written as DNA, the CDR3 is TGCGCCAGCAGCCCCTTGAATGCAGGGGAGGGCTCACCCCTCCACTTT. The full variable domain, its missing parts supplied by reference TRBV5-1 and TRBJ1-6, is KAGVTQTPRYLIKTRGQQVTLSCSPISGHRSVSWYQQTPGQGLQFLFEYFSETQRNKGNFPGRFSGRQFSNSRSEMNVSTLELGDSALYLCASSPLNAGEGSPLHFGNGTRLTVT.

This clonotype was counted many times. V gene TRBV19 combines with J gene TRBJ2-5; D is unclear. Trimming removed 7 bases at V and 7 bases at J, with 10 bases between. This CDR3 region has 11 residues. Germline CDR1 reads LNHDA; CDR2 reads SQIVND (reference sequence). The CDR3 nucleotides are TGTGCCAGTAAGGCGGCTGGGACCCAGTACTTC. Translated, it gives CASKAAGTQYF.

The sample holds a few counts of this clonotype. The chain links TRBV3-1 to TRBJ1-6, with 7 bases aligning to TRBD1. CDR1 and CDR2 from the germline V gene are LGHDT and YNNKEL (reference sequence). V shed 2 bases, J shed 7 bases, and the junction held 5 bases outside the gene matches. The CDR3 is 15 residues long. CDR3 amino acids: CASSQRGQPNSPLHF. Written as DNA, the CDR3 is TGTGCCAGCAGCCAAAGGGGACAGCCAAATTCACCCCTCCACTTT.

The count of this clonotype is one. Only one base separates this from a far larger clonotype, so it likely reflects a read error. V gene TRBV5-3 combines with J gene TRBJ1-1; the D gene is possibly TRBD1 (6 bases). TRBV5-3 belongs to the ORF category, with a function that is uncertain. The CDR3 has 15 amino acids. The CDR3 is CVSSGGLGIITEAFF. CDR3 DNA sequence: TGTGTCAGCAGCGGGGGGCTGGGGATTATCACTGAAGCTTTCTTT.

This clonotype occurred many times. V and J are TRBV11-1 and TRBJ2-1, with D possibly being TRBD1 (6 bases). Trimming left V 6 bases short and J 8 bases short, with 20 bases between. Looked up from germline, CDR1 is SGHAT and CDR2 is FQDESV (reference sequence). The length of the CDR3 is 15 residues. The CDR3 sequence: CASRPGQHPWDEQFF. As DNA, the CDR3 is TGTGCCAGCAGACCTGGACAGCATCCCTGGGATGAGCAGTTCTTC.

This clonotype has a count of ten or more. The gene calls are TRBV5-6 and TRBJ1-2, with 12 positions matching TRBD1. Trimming removed 2 bases from V and 3 bases from J; junction bases left unmatched: 5. Germline CDR1 reads SGHDT; CDR2 reads YYEEEE. The CDR3 loop spans 16 amino acids. CDR3 coding DNA: TGTGCCAGCAGCTTCCGGGACAGGGGGCAGTACTATGGCTACACCTTC. Amino acid sequence: CASSFRDRGQYYGYTF. The full variable domain, rest sourced from reference TRBV5-6 and TRBJ1-2, is DAGVTQSPTHLIKTRGQQVTLRCSPKSGHDTVSWYQQALGQGPQFIFQYYEEEERQRGNFPDRFSGHQFPNYSSELNVNALLLGDSALYLCASSFRDRGQYYGYTFGSGTRLTVV.

The chain carries TRBV6-2 or TRBV6-3 and TRBJ1-4, with a weak D call TRBD1 (5 bases). This CDR3 contains 13 residues. The germline gives CDR1 MNHEY, CDR2 SVGEGT. Between the trimmed V and J ends, which lost 4 bases and 10 bases, there was a span of 13 bases. Here the CDR3 reads CASSLGPERKLFF. In DNA, the CDR3 is TGTGCCAGCAGTTTGGGACCAGAGAGAAAACTGTTTTTT.

This clonotype turned up a few times. This rearrangement joins TRBV7-3 to TRBJ2-5, with D perhaps matching TRBD2 (6 bases). CDR3 length equals 13 residues. Trimming removed 5 bases from V and 4 bases from J, with 11 bases in between. Germline V CDR1 and CDR2: SGHTA, FQGTGA. This chain's CDR3 is CASSESGRETQYF. For the CDR3, the DNA is TGTGCCAGCAGCGAGAGCGGGCGAGAGACCCAGTACTTC.

This clonotype was counted at least ten times. The chain employs TRBV4-1 and TRBJ2-4; D is undetermined. Germline V gene lookup returns CDR1 MGHRA and CDR2 YSYEKL. There are 19 residues in the CDR3. Trimming removed 3 bases from V and 0 bases from J, with 21 bases in between. In nucleotides, the CDR3 is TGCGCCAGCAGCCACAATTCCCTAGACGGATCACTAGCCAAAAACATTCAGTACTTC. Residues: CASSHNSLDGSLAKNIQYF.

This clonotype was observed many times. The CDR3 protein is CASSRFGLSSGNTIYF. The CDR3 DNA reads as TGTGCCAGCAGCCGCTTTGGCCTGAGCTCTGGAAACACCATATATTTT. V is TRBV2 and J is TRBJ1-3, with D hard to call. CDR1 SNHLY and CDR2 FYNNEI come from the germline V gene. Trimming stripped 6 bases from V and 0 bases from J, with 15 bases between. CDR3 length: 16 amino acids.

The sample holds many counts of this clonotype. The J gene is TRBJ2-1, the V gene TRBV7-8; D not resolved. Germline CDR1 is SGHVS and CDR2 is FQNEAQ. The CDR3 totals 14 residues. V lost 5 bases and J lost 6, with 14 bases in between. CDR3 sequence: CASSLPAGLNEQFF. As DNA, the CDR3 is TGTGCCAGCAGCCTGCCCGCAGGTCTCAATGAGCAGTTCTTC.

This clonotype was picked up a small number of times. It is likely a read error: a sequence one base away is far more abundant. The CDR3 reads CASKQGDTHYF. Written as DNA, the CDR3 is TGTGCCAGCAAGCAGGGAGATACGCACTATTTT. The chain links TRBV6-8 to TRBJ2-3; D may match TRBD1 or TRBD2 (5 bases each). This CDR3 contains 11 residues. CDR1 and CDR2 from the germline V gene are MNHGY and SAAAGT.

As for this clonotype: Given a far larger clone just one base away, this is likely a sequencing read error. This CDR3 is missing its conserved last phenylalanine or tryptophan, likely due to a read error. The V call is TRBV28, the J call TRBJ1-6; D perhaps matches TRBD1 (5 bases). In germline, CDR1 is MDHEN, CDR2 SYDVKM. CDR3 size: 17 residues. V was trimmed by 10 bases and J by 5 bases, leaving 24 bases between them. CDR3 region: CATGGRGNAADNSPLHS. CDR3 DNA sequence: TGTGCCACCGGGGGGAGGGGCAACGCGGCGGATAATTCACCCCTCCACTCT.

The chain is built from TRBV19 and TRBJ1-2; 7 bases are shared with TRBD1. CDR3 length: 11 residues. Germline trimming cut 8 bases from V and 6 bases from J; bases unmatched to any gene: 3. The germline CDR1 and CDR2 sequences are LNHDA and SQIVND (reference sequence). The chain's CDR3 is CASAQGDGYTF. Here the CDR3 DNA reads TGTGCCAGTGCTCAGGGGGATGGCTACACCTTC.

This clonotype was observed many times. The chain is built from TRBV6-2 or TRBV6-3 and TRBJ2-3; D unclear. This CDR3 is 13 amino acids long. Deletions cut 2 bases from V and 3 bases from J, with 6 bases between. Germline V CDR1 and CDR2: MNHEY, SVGEGT. CDR3 sequence reads: CASSYAPTDTQYF. CDR3 coding DNA: TGTGCCAGCAGTTACGCTCCTACAGATACGCAGTATTTT.

This clonotype has a count of ten or more. The J gene is TRBJ1-1, the V gene TRBV29-1; D gene unclear. Trimming pared 0 bases from V and 11 bases from J, leaving 10 bases between. The CDR3 covers 11 residues. Germline values: CDR1 SQVTM, CDR2 ANQGSEA. In nucleotides, the CDR3 is TGCAGCGTTGAAGACGGTGTCCTGGCTTTCTTT. Residues: CSVEDGVLAFF.

This clonotype showed up many times. The chain recombines TRBV19 with TRBJ2-7; the D gene is possibly TRBD2 (6 bases). Germline assignment: CDR1 LNHDA and CDR2 SQIVND (reference sequence). V was pared by 5 bases and J by 12 bases, with 23 bases between. CDR3 size: 14 residues. The chain's CDR3 is CASSPRGLISPPYF. The CDR3, as DNA: TGTGCCAGTAGTCCTCGGGGACTGATATCTCCTCCGTACTTC.

The sample holds many counts of this clonotype. The rearrangement joins TRBV14 to TRBJ1-6, with D possibly matching TRBD1 (5 bases). V dropped 4 bases and J dropped 10 bases, with 11 bases sitting between them. The CDR3 runs to 13 residues. CDR1 and CDR2 from the germline V gene are SGHDN and FVKESK. The CDR3: CASSPRARSPLHF. The CDR3 region has the DNA TGTGCCAGCAGCCCCAGGGCCCGATCACCCCTCCACTTT.

This clonotype was recorded at least ten times. The chain recombines TRBV19 with TRBJ2-2; D possibly uses TRBD1 or TRBD2 (6 bases each). The CDR3 totals 17 residues. Per germline, CDR1 LNHDA and CDR2 SQIVND (reference sequence). Trimming left V 5 bases short and J 6 bases short, with 22 bases between. The CDR3: CASSPPNRAGGPGELFF. The CDR3 nucleotides are TGTGCCAGTAGTCCCCCCAACAGGGCCGGGGGTCCCGGGGAGCTGTTTTTT.